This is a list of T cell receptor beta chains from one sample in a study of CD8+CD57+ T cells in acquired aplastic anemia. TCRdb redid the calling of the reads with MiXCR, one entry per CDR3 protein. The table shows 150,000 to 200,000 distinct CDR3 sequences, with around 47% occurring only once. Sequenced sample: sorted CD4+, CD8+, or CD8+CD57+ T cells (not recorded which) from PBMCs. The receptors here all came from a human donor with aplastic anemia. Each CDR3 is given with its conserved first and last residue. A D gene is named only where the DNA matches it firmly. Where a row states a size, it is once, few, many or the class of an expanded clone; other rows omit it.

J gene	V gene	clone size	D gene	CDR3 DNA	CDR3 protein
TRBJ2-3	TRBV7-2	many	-	TGTGCCAGCAGCTTAGCCGGAGCAGATACGCAGTATTTT	CASSLAGADTQYF
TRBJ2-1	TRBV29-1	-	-	TGCAGCGTAGGCTCGGCGGGTGGCTACAATGAGCAGTTCTTC	CSVGSAGGYNEQFF
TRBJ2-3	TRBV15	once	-	TGTGCCACCAGACGGGGGTTCACAGATACGCAGTATTTT	CATRRGFTDTQYF
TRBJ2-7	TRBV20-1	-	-	TGCCGGGGCGGCCCCAGCTCCTACGAGCAGTACTTC	CRGGPSSYEQYF
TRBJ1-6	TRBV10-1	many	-	TGCGCCAGCCCCGAAGGGGTAAGGAACCCCTATAATTCACCCCTCCACTTT	CASPEGVRNPYNSPLHF
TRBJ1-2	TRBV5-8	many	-	TGTGCCAGCAGCTTGGGGGATCGGGGCGGGTATGGCTACACCTTC	CASSLGDRGGYGYTF
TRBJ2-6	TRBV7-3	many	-	TGTGCCACCAGGGGTCCTGGGGCCAACGTCCTGACTTTC	CATRGPGANVLTF
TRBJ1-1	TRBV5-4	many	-	TGTGCCAGCAGCTCGCTTAGCACTGAAGCTTTCTTT	CASSSLSTEAFF
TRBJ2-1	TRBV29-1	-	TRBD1	TGCAGCGTTCCTGACAGGGGGCGAGTCAATGAGCAGTTCTTC	CSVPDRGRVNEQFF
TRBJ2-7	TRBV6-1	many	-	TGTGCCAGCAGTACCTCAGGGGGGGGCCACTCCTACGAGCAGTACTTC	CASSTSGGGHSYEQYF
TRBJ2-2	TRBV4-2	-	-	TGTGCCAGCAGCTGGACGAGGGGCGGGGAGCTGTTTTTT	CASSWTRGGELFF
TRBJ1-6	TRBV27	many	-	TGTGCCAGCAGTTCGGGGACCTCTTCACCCCTCCACTTT	CASSSGTSSPLHF
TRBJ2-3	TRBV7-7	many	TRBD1	TGTGCTAGCAGCGCAGTACAGGGACAGACGCAGTATTTT	CASSAVQGQTQYF
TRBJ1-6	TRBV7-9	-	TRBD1	TGTGCCATCCCAGGGGGGGTTTCACCCCTCCACTTT	CAIPGGVSPLHF
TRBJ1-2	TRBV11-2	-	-	TGTGCCAGCAGCGCCGCAGAAGGCTACACCTTC	CASSAAEGYTF
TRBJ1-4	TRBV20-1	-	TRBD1	TGCAGTGCTGCTACACCGGGACAGGGGGGGGAAAAACTGTTTTTT	CSAATPGQGGEKLFF
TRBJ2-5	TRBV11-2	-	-	TGTGCTAGCAGCTTAATCGGCAGGCAAGAGACCCAGTACTTC	CASSLIGRQETQYF
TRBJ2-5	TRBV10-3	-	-	TGTGCCATCAGTGAGTCGCGGACAGTACAAGAGACCCAGTACTTC	CAISESRTVQETQYF
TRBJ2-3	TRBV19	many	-	TGTGCCAGTAGTAGGCAGGGGAGCACAGATACGCAGTATTTT	CASSRQGSTDTQYF
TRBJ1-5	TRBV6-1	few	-	TGTGCCAGCTCCCGCGGACAAATAGATAGCAATCAGCCCCAGCATTTT	CASSRGQIDSNQPQHF
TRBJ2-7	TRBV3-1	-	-	TGTGCCAGCAGCCCTGGGGGGTCGGACGGAACCTACGAGCAGTACTTC	CASSPGGSDGTYEQYF
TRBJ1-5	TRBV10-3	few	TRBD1	TGTGCCATCAGTGATGACAGGGGCTTCGATCAGCCCCAGCATTTT	CAISDDRGFDQPQHF